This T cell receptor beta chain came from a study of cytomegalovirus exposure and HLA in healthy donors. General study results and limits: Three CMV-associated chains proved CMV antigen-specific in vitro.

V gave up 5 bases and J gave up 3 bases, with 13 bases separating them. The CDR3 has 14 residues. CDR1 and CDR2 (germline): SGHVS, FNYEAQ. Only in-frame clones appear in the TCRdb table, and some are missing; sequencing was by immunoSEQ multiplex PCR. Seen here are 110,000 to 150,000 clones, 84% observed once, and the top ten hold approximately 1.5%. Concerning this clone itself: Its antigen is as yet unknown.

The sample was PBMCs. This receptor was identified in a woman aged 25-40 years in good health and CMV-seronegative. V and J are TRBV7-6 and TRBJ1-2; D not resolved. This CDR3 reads CASSPSGRDYGYTF. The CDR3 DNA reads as TGTGCCAGCAGCCCATCTGGGCGGGACTATGGCTACACCTTC. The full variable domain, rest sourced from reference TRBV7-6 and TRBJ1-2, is GAGVSQSPRYKVTKRGQDVALRCDPISGHVSLYWYRQALGQGPEFLTYFNYEAQQDKSGLPNDRFSAERPEGSISTLTIQRTEQRDSAMYRCASSPSGRDYGYTFGSGTRLTVV.